This entry lists 26 T cell receptor beta chains sequenced from one sample in a study of neurological immune-mediated disorders. TCRdb analysed the 5' RACE reads with MiXCR anew, one entry per CDR3 protein. The table includes around 16,000 distinct CDR3 sequences, roughly 20% detected once. The sequencing sample was made of PBMCs. These receptors were taken from a man in his fifties in good health.

The V gene is TRBV18, the J gene TRBJ2-7; D gene ambiguous. The CDR3 sequence is 16 residues long. Germline V gene data show CDR1 as KGHSH and CDR2 as LQKENI. The germline V and J ends were trimmed by 3 bases and 0 bases, with 15 bases remaining between them. The CDR3 DNA sequence: TGTGCCAGCTCACCCCCCCACAGCGCAGGCTCCTACGAGCAGTACTTC. Protein: CASSPPHSAGSYEQYF. Full variable domain (remainder filled in from reference TRBV18 and TRBJ2-7): NAGVMQNPRHLVRRRGQEARLRCSPMKGHSHVYWYRQLPEEGLKFMVYLQKENIIDESGMPKERFSAEFPKEGPSILRIQQVVRGDSAAYFCASSPPHSAGSYEQYFGPGTRLTVT.

In its sample, this clonotype was seen many times. The rearrangement uses TRBV7-2 and TRBJ2-3, with 8 bases identical to TRBD2. The CDR3 covers 17 residues. Germline CDR1 and CDR2: SGHTA and FQGNSA. The trim removed 5 bases at V and 4 bases at J, leaving 14 bases unmatched. The CDR3 loop is CASSTPFAGGHADTQYF. The CDR3 nucleotides are TGTGCCAGCAGCACCCCTTTCGCGGGAGGTCATGCAGATACGCAGTATTTT.

This rearrangement joins TRBV12-3 or TRBV12-4 to TRBJ2-7; maybe TRBD2 (5 bases). The CDR3 is 14 amino acids. V gave up 1 base and J gave up 2 bases, with 9 bases separating them. The CDR3 sequence: CASSLGLQTYEQYF. CDR3 DNA: TGTGCCAGCAGTTTAGGACTACAAACCTACGAGCAGTACTTC.

This clonotype is medium-sized within its sample. The V and J genes are TRBV10-3 and TRBJ2-5; D may correspond to TRBD1 or TRBD2 (5 bases each). CDR1 is ENHRY and CDR2 is SYGVKD in the germline V gene. Trimming shortened V by 2 bases and J by 5 bases, and 12 bases separated the two germline ends. The CDR3 spans 14 residues. This CDR3 is CAISEHQGAETQYF. Written as DNA, the CDR3 is TGTGCCATCAGTGAGCATCAGGGAGCCGAGACCCAGTACTTC.

The chain combines TRBV12-3 or TRBV12-4 with TRBJ2-1, with TRBD1 as a possible D gene (5 bases). CDR3 length equals 17 residues. The germline V and J ends were trimmed by 6 bases and 4 bases, with 22 bases remaining between them. The CDR3 sequence: CASRAEWTPNDYNEQFF. The CDR3 coding sequence is TGTGCCAGCAGGGCCGAATGGACACCTAATGATTACAATGAGCAGTTCTTC.

This clonotype was counted at least ten times. The V call is TRBV20-1, the J call TRBJ1-2, with a possible D match to TRBD1 (6 bases). CDR3 length equals 14 residues. Germline V gene data show CDR1 as DFQATT and CDR2 as SNEGSKA (reference sequence). The V gene lost 6 bases and the J gene lost 7 bases, with 21 bases spanning the gap. This chain's CDR3 is CSAIGGRNPGGYTF. The CDR3 DNA reads as TGCAGTGCCATAGGGGGGCGGAATCCTGGTGGCTACACCTTC.

The chain has TRBV7-2 and TRBJ1-2, with unresolved D. The germline V gene encodes CDR1 SGHTA and CDR2 FQGNSA. V was clipped by 1 base and J by 3 bases, with 12 bases between them. The CDR3 has 15 amino acids. CDR3 protein: CASSLVGGLDYGYTF. Written as DNA, the CDR3 is TGTGCCAGCAGCTTAGTCGGTGGGTTGGACTATGGCTACACCTTC. Filled out from reference TRBV7-2 and TRBJ1-2, the complete variable domain reads GAGVSQSPSNKVTEKGKDVELRCDPISGHTALYWYRQSLGQGLEFLIYFQGNSAPDKSGLPSDRFSAERTGGSVSTLTIQRTQQEDSAVYLCASSLVGGLDYGYTFGSGTRLTVV.

This clonotype was detected ten times or more. The V gene is TRBV6-2 or TRBV6-3, the J gene TRBJ2-3; D could derive from TRBD1 or TRBD2 (6 bases each). This CDR3 has 16 amino acids. The V and J ends lost 0 bases and 4 bases respectively, with 14 bases between them. The germline CDR1 and CDR2 sequences are MNHEY and SVGEGT. Here the CDR3 DNA reads TGTGCCAGCAGTTACTCCGAGGGGGGCGGACCAGATACGCAGTATTTT. Translation: CASSYSEGGGPDTQYF.

The sample holds many counts of this clonotype. J is TRBJ2-7 and V is TRBV18; TRBD1 or TRBD2 may be the D gene (5 bases each). The CDR3 runs 16 residues. The germline V gene has CDR1 KGHSH and CDR2 LQKENI. V lost 0 bases and J 5 bases, leaving 17 bases between the germline ends. The CDR3 DNA is TGTGCCAGCTCACCACCCCAGTACCAGGGAGTCGACGAGCAGTACTTC. Encoded protein: CASSPPQYQGVDEQYF.

The chain is built from TRBV20-1 and TRBJ1-2, with D possibly matching TRBD1 (5 bases). Trimming removed 1 base at V and 8 bases at J, with 14 bases between. Looked up from germline, CDR1 is DFQATT and CDR2 is SNEGSKA (reference sequence). This CDR3 is built from 13 residues. CDR3 DNA sequence: TGCAGTGCTAGAGGGGGCAGGACGGGAGGCTACACCTTC. Protein sequence: CSARGGRTGGYTF.

This clonotype is medium-sized (0.01 to 0.1%) in the sample. V and J are TRBV20-1 and TRBJ2-5, with 11 bases that match TRBD2. This CDR3 has 16 residues. Germline CDR1 reads DFQATT; CDR2 reads SNEGSKA (reference sequence). V lost 1 base, J lost 5 bases, and 9 bases stayed unmatched. The CDR3: CSARGPTSGSMETQYF. The DNA of the CDR3 is TGCAGTGCTAGAGGCCCCACTAGCGGGAGTATGGAGACCCAGTACTTC.

This clonotype is termed medium-sized. This chain joins TRBV7-2 and TRBJ2-7, with TRBD2 matching over 9 bases. The CDR3 spans 15 residues. V dropped 1 base and J dropped 7; count of bases not matched to a gene: 8. The germline V gene encodes CDR1 SGHTA and CDR2 FQGNSA. In DNA, the CDR3 is TGTGCCAGCAGCTTAGAAGCGGGAGGAAAGGGGGAGCAGTACTTC. It specifies CASSLEAGGKGEQYF.

This clonotype is classed as medium-sized. This chain joins TRBV29-1 and TRBJ2-1, with 9 bases lining up with TRBD1. The length of the CDR3 is 13 residues. Germline CDR1 is SQVTM and CDR2 is ANQGSEA. Trimming at V came to 1 base and at J to 9 bases, leaving 4 bases not matched to a gene. CDR3 sequence (DNA): TGCAGCGTTGAAGGGACAGGGGCGGCTGAGCAGTTCTTC. Translation gives CSVEGTGAAEQFF.

This clonotype showed up many times. This chain joins TRBV6-6 and TRBJ2-2; a possible D gene is TRBD2 (5 bases). The germline V and J ends were trimmed by 1 base and 7 bases, with 10 bases remaining between them. The V gene's germline CDR1 is MNHNY and CDR2 SVGAGI (reference sequence). This CDR3 contains 14 residues. The chain's CDR3 is CASSYYEGVGELFF. CDR3 DNA sequence: TGTGCCAGCAGTTACTACGAGGGAGTCGGGGAGCTGTTTTTT.

V usage is TRBV5-1 and J usage is TRBJ2-3; D unresolved. Trimming took 0 bases from V and 4 from J, leaving 12 bases between them. Germline V gene sequence: CDR1 SGHRS, CDR2 YFSETQ. This CDR3 comprises 15 residues. This CDR3 is CASSLATGSADTQYF. CDR3 DNA sequence: TGCGCCAGCAGCTTGGCCACCGGGTCTGCAGATACGCAGTATTTT.

This clonotype has a count of ten or more. V is TRBV20-1 and J is TRBJ2-3; D is possibly TRBD2 (6 bases). The CDR3 loop spans 13 amino acids. The germline gives CDR1 DFQATT, CDR2 SNEGSKA (reference sequence). Deletions cut 6 bases from V and 6 bases from J, with 16 bases between. The CDR3, as DNA: TGCAGTGCCGTCCCGGGACTCCGTGATACGCAGTATTTT. Translating it yields CSAVPGLRDTQYF.

This clonotype was observed at least ten times. This chain connects TRBV5-1 to TRBJ2-5; TRBD1 matches at 8 bases. V shed 3 bases and J 1 base; nucleotides not matched to a gene: 5. The CDR3 covers 15 residues. Looked up from germline, CDR1 is SGHRS and CDR2 is YFSETQ. The CDR3: CASSWLGTGQETQYF. The DNA of the CDR3 is TGCGCCAGCAGCTGGCTCGGGACAGGCCAAGAGACCCAGTACTTC.

This clonotype counts as large. The V call is TRBV5-1, the J call TRBJ2-7; 7 nucleotides align to TRBD1. CDR1 is SGHRS and CDR2 is YFSETQ in the germline V gene. The CDR3 consists of 16 residues. Unmatched junction bases numbered 17, after V lost 4 bases and J lost 7 bases. The CDR3: CASSDPDRQGLREQYF. CDR3 DNA sequence: TGCGCCAGCAGCGACCCCGACCGACAGGGCCTAAGAGAGCAGTACTTC.

This clonotype has a count of ten or more. The chain uses TRBV10-3 and TRBJ1-3; D is ambiguous. The CDR3 runs 13 residues. Germline CDR1 ENHRY, CDR2 SYGVKD. V lost 0 bases and J 6 bases, leaving 6 bases between the germline ends. For the CDR3, the DNA is TGTGCCATCAGTGAGTCGAACGTAAACACCATATATTTT. Amino acids: CAISESNVNTIYF.

This clonotype was counted at least ten times. The chain joins TRBV18 to TRBJ2-1; D is perhaps TRBD2 (5 bases). This CDR3 has 15 amino acids. The V gene's germline CDR1 is KGHSH and CDR2 LQKENI. V was shortened by 6 bases and J by 4 bases, with 16 bases between the two germline ends. The CDR3, as DNA: TGTGCCAGCTCGGACCGGGGTGGGAATTACAATGAGCAGTTCTTC. Translated, it gives CASSDRGGNYNEQFF.

This clonotype appeared many times. The chain joins TRBV7-2 to TRBJ2-2; TRBD2 is a possible D gene (5 bases). V was clipped by 4 bases and J by 1 base, with 13 bases between them. This CDR3 is 16 amino acids long. Per germline, CDR1 SGHTA and CDR2 FQGNSA. In DNA, the CDR3 is TGTGCCAGCAGCTCCCGGTTTCGGGAGAACACCGGGGAGCTGTTTTTT. Encoded protein: CASSSRFRENTGELFF.

This clonotype was found many times. CDR3 in DNA: TGTGCCAGCTCACCTGAGCTGCTAGCAGAATACAATGAGCAGTTCTTC. Translating it yields CASSPELLAEYNEQFF. V usage is TRBV18 and J usage is TRBJ2-1; weak D call: TRBD2 (5 bases). Germline loops: CDR1 KGHSH, CDR2 LQKENI. V was shortened by 3 bases and J by 4 bases, with 16 bases between the two germline ends. The CDR3 covers 16 residues.

This clonotype is categorized as medium-sized. The chain links TRBV4-1 to TRBJ2-7; 10 positions match TRBD2. The CDR3 consists of 15 residues. The trim removed 1 base at V and 4 bases at J, leaving 4 bases unmatched. Per germline, CDR1 MGHRA and CDR2 YSYEKL. For the CDR3, the DNA is TGCGCCAGCAGCCAAGCTAGCGGGAGAGGTTACGAGCAGTACTTC. Its protein is CASSQASGRGYEQYF.

This rearrangement joins TRBV20-1 to TRBJ2-2, with 12 bases lining up with TRBD1. Germline V gene sequence: CDR1 DFQATT, CDR2 SNEGSKA (reference sequence). The CDR3 is made up of 14 amino acids. V lost 4 bases, J lost 6 bases, and 3 bases stayed unmatched. CDR3 sequence (DNA): TGCAGTGCTATGGGACAGGGGGCATCCGGGGAGCTGTTTTTT. This encodes CSAMGQGASGELFF.

This clonotype turned up a few times. J is TRBJ2-7 and V is TRBV6-2 or TRBV6-3; D is perhaps TRBD2 (6 bases). Between the trimmed V and J ends, which lost 2 bases and 4 bases, there was a span of 6 bases. Germline V lookup: CDR1 MNHEY, CDR2 SVGEGT. The CDR3 is made up of 12 amino acids. The CDR3 nucleotides read TGTGCCAGCAGTTACGGGACTTACGAGCAGTACTTC. It translates to CASSYGTYEQYF.

This clonotype was counted many times. This rearrangement joins TRBV29-1 to TRBJ2-1; 13 bases are a match to TRBD2. V lost 7 bases and J lost 0; bases outside the gene matches: 6. This CDR3 is built from 16 residues. CDR1 is SQVTM, CDR2 ANQGSEA, per germline. The CDR3 sequence: CSARTSGSSSYNEQFF. DNA of the CDR3: TGCAGCGCCAGGACTAGCGGGAGTAGCTCCTACAATGAGCAGTTCTTC.